This T cell receptor beta chain originates from a study of blood T cell repertoires in COVID-19. Germline CDR1 SQVTM, CDR2 ANQGSEA. The CDR3 consists of 11 residues. V was clipped by 4 bases and J by 9 bases, with 12 bases between them. Libraries were prepared by immunoSEQ multiplex PCR; TCRdb keeps only in-frame clonotypes and omits some of them. Of 50,000 to 65,000 clones listed, roughly 87% are singletons. The sequenced sample was peripheral blood. The receptor's source is a woman aged 60-75 years with acute or convalescent COVID-19. The chain employs TRBV29-1 and TRBJ1-2, with unresolved D. Here the CDR3 DNA reads TGCAGCGTTGCCGCAGGAGGCCGCTACACCTTC. Protein sequence: CSVAAGGRYTF.